This T cell receptor beta chain was documented in a study of cytomegalovirus exposure and HLA in healthy donors. Study outcomes and limitations: Later analysis revealed greater clonal expansion in HLA-associated TCR beta chains than in equally common others. The investigators catalogued some 160 TCR beta chains as cytomegalovirus-associated. The authors considered a cluster of highly shared sequence variants likely to be a sequencing artifact.

A remark on this clone: What it binds is unknown.

The germline CDR1 and CDR2 sequences are SGHRS and YFSETQ. V lost 3 bases to trimming and J lost 10 bases; unmatched junction nucleotides: 10. The CDR3 consists of 15 residues. Donors in the study were healthy people who gave bone marrow. The PCR made use of 60 Vbeta and 13 Jbeta primers. Clones were read by immunoSEQ multiplex PCR, and TCRdb kept only the in-frame ones, dropping some. The sample consists of under 90,000 clones, 75% to 85% of them appearing once. This receptor was identified in a man aged 40-50 years in good health and CMV-seronegative. The J gene is TRBJ2-1, the V gene TRBV5-1; 10 bases match TRBD1. The specimen sequenced was PBMCs. The CDR3 sequence is CASSSSGTGEGEQFF. In nucleotides, the CDR3 is TGCGCCAGCAGCTCCTCCGGGACAGGGGAAGGGGAGCAGTTCTTC.